This T cell receptor beta chain was retrieved from a study of breast tumors, draining lymph nodes, adjacent tissues. Germline lookup yields CDR1 DFQATT and CDR2 SNEGSKA (reference sequence). This CDR3 comprises 17 residues. Trimming removed 2 bases from V and 2 bases from J; junction bases left unmatched: 9. A single record per CDR3 protein comes from TCRdb applying MiXCR to the multiplex PCR reads. The profile shows 17,000 or so distinct CDR3 sequences, 45% of them singletons. The sequencing sample was made of tumor-adjacent breast tissue. The sequence came from a female donor with breast cancer. Some clones in this sample may be carry-over from other donors' samples. The chain joins TRBV20-1 to TRBJ2-2; the match to TRBD2 covers 9 bases. This chain's CDR3 is CSARSTRTSANTGELFF. Written as DNA, the CDR3 is TGCAGTGCTAGATCCACACGGACTAGCGCAAACACCGGGGAGCTGTTTTTT.